One and the same sample provided the 21 T cell receptor beta chains below, sequenced in a study of blood T cell repertoires in COVID-19. Produced via immunoSEQ multiplex PCR; TCRdb's table is partial and in-frame only. The repertoire holds about 250,000 clones, with around 86% as singletons. The material sequenced was peripheral blood. All receptors derive from a woman aged 60-70 years who had recovered from COVID-19.

This chain connects TRBV28 to TRBJ2-1; weak D call: TRBD2 (6 bases). Germline values: CDR1 MDHEN, CDR2 SYDVKM. This CDR3 spans 15 amino acids. V shed 5 bases and J shed 1 base, with 12 bases lying between them. The CDR3 protein is CASSLLGGSYNEQFF. The CDR3 DNA follows: TGTGCCAGCAGTCTTCTTGGGGGGTCCTACAATGAGCAGTTCTTC.

This clone came up once. V gene TRBV13 combines with J gene TRBJ2-5, with 10 bases that match TRBD2. V shed 4 bases and J 5 bases; nucleotides not matched to a gene: 4. This CDR3 is 14 amino acids long. CDR1 is PRHDT and CDR2 is FYEKMQ in the germline V gene (reference sequence). CDR3 in amino acids: CASSSLAGVETQYF. CDR3 bases: TGTGCCAGCAGCTCTCTAGCGGGGGTGGAGACCCAGTACTTC.

The rearrangement uses TRBV19 and TRBJ2-1; the match to TRBD2 covers 10 bases. V lost 3 bases and J lost 10; bases outside the gene matches: 15. Germline V gives CDR1 LNHDA, CDR2 SQIVND (reference sequence). The CDR3 is made up of 17 amino acids. CDR3 sequence: CASSIGELAGQPREQFF. CDR3 in DNA: TGTGCCAGTAGTATCGGGGAACTAGCGGGGCAGCCCAGGGAGCAGTTCTTC.

A note on this clone: This same CDR3 is encoded by further DNA sequences in the sample. V and J are TRBV3-1 (or the pseudogene TRBV3-2) and TRBJ1-5, with a weak D call TRBD1 (6 bases). The germline gives CDR1 LGHDT, CDR2 YNNKEL (reference sequence). The V gene lost 6 bases and the J gene lost 4 bases, with 16 bases spanning the gap. The CDR3 has 15 amino acids. The CDR3: CASSLATGGNQPQHF. The CDR3 bases are TGTGCCAGCAGTCTCGCGACAGGCGGAAATCAGCCCCAGCATTTT.

This clone was found once. The J gene is TRBJ1-1, the V gene TRBV11-3; 12 bases fit TRBD1. CDR3 length equals 15 residues. From germline, CDR1 is SGHNT and CDR2 YENEEA. Trimming took 0 bases from V and 8 from J; bases not matched to a gene: 4. The CDR3 reads CASSLDTGTGGEAFF. CDR3 sequence (DNA): TGTGCCAGCAGCTTAGATACCGGGACAGGGGGCGAAGCTTTCTTT.

The V and J genes are TRBV5-6 and TRBJ1-4; tentatively, D is TRBD1 (6 bases). V was pared by 0 bases and J by 9 bases, with 12 bases between. This CDR3 has 14 amino acids. Germline CDR1 and CDR2: SGHDT and YYEEEE. The CDR3 reads CASSLAFRDKKLFF. Here the CDR3 DNA reads TGTGCCAGCAGCTTGGCTTTCCGGGACAAAAAACTGTTTTTT. Supplemented by reference TRBV5-6 and TRBJ1-4, the full variable domain reads DAGVTQSPTHLIKTRGQQVTLRCSPKSGHDTVSWYQQALGQGPQFIFQYYEEEERQRGNFPDRFSGHQFPNYSSELNVNALLLGDSALYLCASSLAFRDKKLFFGSGTQLSVL.

The CDR3 here is CASSLGGYRGMSRLSEQYF. The CDR3 nucleotides read TGCGCCAGCAGCTTGGGAGGCTACAGGGGAATGAGTAGGCTGAGCGAGCAGTACTTC. The chain is built from TRBV5-1 and TRBJ2-7, with 7 bases aligning to TRBD1. This CDR3 comprises 19 residues. CDR1 is SGHRS, CDR2 YFSETQ, per germline. The J segment lost 6 bases and the V segment lost 0 bases, leaving 21 bases of the junction unmatched. Supplemented by reference TRBV5-1 and TRBJ2-7, the full variable domain reads KAGVTQTPRYLIKTRGQQVTLSCSPISGHRSVSWYQQTPGQGLQFLFEYFSETQRNKGNFPGRFSGRQFSNSRSEMNVSTLELGDSALYLCASSLGGYRGMSRLSEQYFGPGTRLTVT.

The CDR3 reads CASSPSSRYNEQFF. CDR3 in DNA: TGTGCCAGCAGTCCCTCCTCGAGGTACAATGAGCAGTTCTTC. V usage is TRBV6-4 and J usage is TRBJ2-1; no reliable D call. The germline CDR1 and CDR2 sequences are MRHNA and SNTAGT. V gave up 5 bases and J gave up 4 bases, with 12 bases separating them. The CDR3 has 14 residues.

The chain joins TRBV5-4 to TRBJ2-2; 10 nucleotides agree with TRBD1. The CDR3 is 15 amino acids. The V segment lost 5 bases and the J segment 6 bases; nucleotides outside the gene matches: 7. Germline CDR1 reads SGHNT; CDR2 reads YYREEE (reference sequence). The CDR3 loop is CASREGQGSPGELFF. The CDR3 DNA follows: TGTGCCAGCAGGGAGGGACAGGGGAGCCCCGGGGAGCTGTTTTTT.

This rearrangement joins TRBV6-5 to TRBJ1-2; D gene ambiguous. V was pared by 2 bases and J by 4 bases, with 14 bases between. The CDR3 has 15 amino acids. Germline V gene data show CDR1 as MNHEY and CDR2 as SVGAGI. CDR3 protein: CASSYVGSSSYGYTF. For the CDR3, the DNA is TGTGCCAGCAGTTACGTTGGCAGTTCCAGCTATGGCTACACCTTC.

The V call is TRBV6-2 or TRBV6-3, the J call TRBJ1-2, with 10 bases aligning to TRBD1. Germline V gene sequence: CDR1 MNHEY, CDR2 SVGEGT. Unmatched junction bases numbered 9, after V lost 7 bases and J lost 7 bases. The CDR3 sequence is 14 residues long. The chain's CDR3 is CASNPGQGKGGYTF. The CDR3 DNA reads as TGTGCCAGCAACCCGGGACAGGGGAAAGGTGGCTACACCTTC.

The chain carries TRBV4-1 and TRBJ2-2; 12 nucleotides agree with TRBD2. Germline CDR1 is MGHRA and CDR2 is YSYEKL. Trimming cost V 1 base and J 7 bases; bases outside gene matches: 7. This CDR3 contains 17 residues. This CDR3 is CASSQGPSGGAGGELFF. The CDR3 coding sequence is TGCGCCAGCAGCCAAGGGCCTAGCGGGGGGGCAGGCGGGGAGCTGTTTTTT.

The gene calls are TRBV28 and TRBJ2-5; D might be TRBD2 (5 bases). Germline V gene sequence: CDR1 MDHEN, CDR2 SYDVKM. Trimming removed 6 bases from V and 5 bases from J, with 13 bases in between. CDR3 length: 13 amino acids. CDR3 sequence reads: CASREASWETQYF. The CDR3 bases are TGTGCCAGCAGGGAGGCTAGCTGGGAGACCCAGTACTTC. The full variable domain, with the rest looked up from reference TRBV28 and TRBJ2-5, is DVKVTQSSRYLVKRTGEKVFLECVQDMDHENMFWYRQDPGLGLRLIYFSYDVKMKEKGDIPEGYSVSREKKERFSLILESASTNQTSMYLCASREASWETQYFGPGTRLLVL.

This clone showed up just a few times. The rearrangement joins TRBV19 to TRBJ1-2, with 7 bases identical to TRBD1. The CDR3 contains 14 residues. V shed 6 bases, J shed 8 bases, and the junction held 12 bases outside the gene matches. Germline-derived CDR1 and CDR2 are LNHDA and SQIVND (reference sequence). CDR3 in amino acids: CASSITGASGGYTF. DNA for the CDR3: TGTGCCAGTAGCATCACAGGGGCCTCGGGGGGCTACACCTTC. Looking up the rest from reference TRBV19 and TRBJ1-2 gives the full variable domain: DGGITQSPKYLFRKEGQNVTLSCEQNLNHDAMYWYRQDPGQGLRLIYYSQIVNDFQKGDIAEGYSVSREKKESFPLTVTSAQKNPTAFYLCASSITGASGGYTFGSGTRLTVV.

This clone was found once. This chain uses TRBV2 with TRBJ2-1; 11 bases are a match to TRBD2. The CDR3 spans 18 residues. Germline assignment: CDR1 SNHLY and CDR2 FYNNEI. V shed 2 bases, J shed 0 bases, and the junction held 6 bases outside the gene matches. The CDR3 DNA reads TGTGCCAGCAGTGAACCTAGCGGGGGGTTCAGCTCCTACAATGAGCAGTTCTTC. Its translation: CASSEPSGGFSSYNEQFF.

This rearrangement joins TRBV3-1 (or the pseudogene TRBV3-2) to TRBJ1-4; D unclear. The CDR3 totals 13 residues. V gave up 4 bases and J gave up 4 bases, with 7 bases separating them. Per germline, CDR1 LGHDT and CDR2 YNNKEL (reference sequence). CDR3 nucleotide sequence: TGTGCCAGCAGCCCCAACTTTAATGAAAAACTGTTTTTT. This encodes CASSPNFNEKLFF.

This chain uses TRBV10-3 with TRBJ1-1; D is unresolved. The V and J ends lost 10 bases and 2 bases respectively, with 17 bases between them. The CDR3 covers 14 residues. In germline, CDR1 is ENHRY, CDR2 SYGVKD. In nucleotides, the CDR3 is TGTGCCACGGCGGCCGGGGTAGCAAACACTGAAGCTTTCTTT. Protein: CATAAGVANTEAFF.

This sequence joins TRBV4-2 and TRBJ2-7; D possibly corresponds to TRBD1 (5 bases). The length of the CDR3 is 15 residues. V was shortened by 1 base and J by 3 bases, with 13 bases between the two germline ends. Germline CDR1 is LGHNA and CDR2 is YNFKEQ. Written as DNA, the CDR3 is TGTGCCAGCAGCCAAGGAGTAGGGGTCCTCTACGAGCAGTACTTC. It translates to CASSQGVGVLYEQYF.

The CDR3 loop reads CASSPGVGGRSNQPQHF. CDR3 nucleotides: TGCGCCAGCAGCCCCGGTGTCGGGGGGCGAAGCAATCAGCCCCAGCATTTT. This chain joins TRBV4-1 and TRBJ1-5; D is possibly TRBD1 (6 bases). Germline V lookup: CDR1 MGHRA, CDR2 YSYEKL. V was clipped by 4 bases and J by 1 base, with 17 bases between them. The CDR3 has 17 amino acids.

The chain employs TRBV6-5 and TRBJ1-5; 10 positions match TRBD1. Germline-derived CDR1 and CDR2 are MNHEY and SVGAGI. CDR3 size: 14 residues. The V and J ends lost 6 bases and 7 bases, in that order; junction bases with no gene match: 6. The CDR3 nucleotides are TGTGCCAGCAGGGCGACAGGGGGCTGGCAGCCCCAGCATTTT. Translated, it gives CASRATGGWQPQHF.

The gene calls are TRBV6-5 and TRBJ2-7; a weak D match, TRBD2 (5 bases). V shed 6 bases and J shed 4 bases, with 16 bases lying between them. Germline V lookup: CDR1 MNHEY, CDR2 SVGAGI. The CDR3 totals 14 residues. The CDR3 nucleotides are TGTGCCAGCAGCTCTCCCGGGATCCAATACGAGCAGTACTTC. Protein sequence: CASSSPGIQYEQYF.